This T cell receptor beta chain emerged from a study of blood T cell repertoires in COVID-19. As for the study in general: Researchers got acute and convalescent COVID-19 samples from the United States, Italy and Spain. PBMCs, B-cell-depleted T cells, or T cells were the source of the cDNA or gDNA that made up the material.

Original methodology: Counts of nucleated cells, estimated from reference gene primer amplification, were obtained. TCRdb's copy holds only in-frame clones and misses some; the assay was immunoSEQ multiplex PCR. V, J and clone size are taken as reported in that table, and D and trimming were inferred from the DNA itself. The table shows under 140,000 clones, with nearly 90% occurring only once. The ends lost 3 bases at V and 9 bases at J; junction bases unmatched: 7. The length of the CDR3 is 15 residues. From germline, CDR1 is LGHDT and CDR2 YNNKEL (reference sequence). Sequenced material: peripheral blood. The rearrangement links TRBV3-1 (or the pseudogene TRBV3-2) to TRBJ1-6, with 8 nucleotides matching TRBD1. The source is a human donor in a cohort sampled during active COVID-19. CDR3 in amino acids: CASSQAGGEPSPLHF. The CDR3, as DNA: TGTGCCAGCAGCCAGGCAGGGGGCGAACCTTCACCCCTCCACTTT.